The T cell receptor (beta chain) under discussion was sequenced for a study of blood T cell repertoires in COVID-19. As for the study in general: Sites in the United States, Italy and Spain provided acute and convalescent COVID-19 samples.

Original analysis: Reference gene primer amplification yielded estimated nucleated cell counts. Assay: immunoSEQ multiplex PCR; the TCRdb copy retains only in-frame clones and omits some. For V, J and clone size, that table is used; D and trimming come from the DNA. The sample lists about 150,000 clones, approximately 80% occurring once. The germline V gene encodes CDR1 MGHRA and CDR2 YSYEKL. This CDR3 contains 14 residues. V shed 1 base and J shed 2 bases, with 9 bases lying between them. The source is a woman in her thirties or forties with active or convalescent COVID-19. Sequenced: peripheral blood. The V and J genes are TRBV4-1 and TRBJ2-7; D is undetermined. Here the CDR3 DNA reads TGCGCCAGCAGCCAAGGCGCAGGCCCCTACGAGCAGTACTTC. Its protein is CASSQGAGPYEQYF.